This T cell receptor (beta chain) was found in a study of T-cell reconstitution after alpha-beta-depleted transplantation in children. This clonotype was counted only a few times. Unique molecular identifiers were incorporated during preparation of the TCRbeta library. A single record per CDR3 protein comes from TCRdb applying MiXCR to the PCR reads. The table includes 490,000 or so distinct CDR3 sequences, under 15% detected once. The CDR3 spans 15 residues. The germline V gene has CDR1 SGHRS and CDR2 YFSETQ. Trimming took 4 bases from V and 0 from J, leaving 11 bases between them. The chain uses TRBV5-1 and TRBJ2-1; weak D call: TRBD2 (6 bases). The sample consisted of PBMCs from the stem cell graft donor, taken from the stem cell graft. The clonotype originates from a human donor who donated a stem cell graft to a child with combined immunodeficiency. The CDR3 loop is CASSLYGGSYNEQFF. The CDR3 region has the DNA TGCGCCAGCAGCCTGTACGGGGGCTCCTACAATGAGCAGTTCTTC.